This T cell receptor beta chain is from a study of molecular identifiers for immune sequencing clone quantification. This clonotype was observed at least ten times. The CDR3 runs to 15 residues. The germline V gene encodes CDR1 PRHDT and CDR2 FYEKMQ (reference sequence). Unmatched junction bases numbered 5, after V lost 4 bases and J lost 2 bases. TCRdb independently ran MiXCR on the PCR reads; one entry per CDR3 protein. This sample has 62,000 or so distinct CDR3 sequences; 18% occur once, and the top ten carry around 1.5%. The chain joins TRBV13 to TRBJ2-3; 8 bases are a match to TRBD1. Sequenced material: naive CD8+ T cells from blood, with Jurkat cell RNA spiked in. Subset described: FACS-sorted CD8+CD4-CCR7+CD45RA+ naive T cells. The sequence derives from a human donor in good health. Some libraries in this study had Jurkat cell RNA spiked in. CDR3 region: CASSSDRGYTDTQYF. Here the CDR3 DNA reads TGTGCCAGCAGCTCCGACAGGGGATACACAGATACGCAGTATTTT.